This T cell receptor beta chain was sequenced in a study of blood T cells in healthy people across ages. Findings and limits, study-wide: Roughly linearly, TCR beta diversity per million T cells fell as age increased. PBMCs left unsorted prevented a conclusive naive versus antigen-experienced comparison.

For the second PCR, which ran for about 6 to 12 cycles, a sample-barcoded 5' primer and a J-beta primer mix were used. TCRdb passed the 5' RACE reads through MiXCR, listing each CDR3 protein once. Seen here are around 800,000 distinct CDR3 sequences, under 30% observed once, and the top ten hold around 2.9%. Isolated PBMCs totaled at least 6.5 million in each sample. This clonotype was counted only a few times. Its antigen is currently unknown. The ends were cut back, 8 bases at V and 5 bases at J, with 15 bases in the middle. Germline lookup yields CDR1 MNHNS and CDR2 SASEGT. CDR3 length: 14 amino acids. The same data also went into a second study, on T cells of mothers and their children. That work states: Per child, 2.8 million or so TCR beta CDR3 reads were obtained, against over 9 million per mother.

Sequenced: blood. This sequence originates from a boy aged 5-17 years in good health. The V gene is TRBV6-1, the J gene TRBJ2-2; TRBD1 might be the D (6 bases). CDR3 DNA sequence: TGTGCCAGCTCGGCACAGGGCATTACCGGGGAGCTGTTTTTT. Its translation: CASSAQGITGELFF.